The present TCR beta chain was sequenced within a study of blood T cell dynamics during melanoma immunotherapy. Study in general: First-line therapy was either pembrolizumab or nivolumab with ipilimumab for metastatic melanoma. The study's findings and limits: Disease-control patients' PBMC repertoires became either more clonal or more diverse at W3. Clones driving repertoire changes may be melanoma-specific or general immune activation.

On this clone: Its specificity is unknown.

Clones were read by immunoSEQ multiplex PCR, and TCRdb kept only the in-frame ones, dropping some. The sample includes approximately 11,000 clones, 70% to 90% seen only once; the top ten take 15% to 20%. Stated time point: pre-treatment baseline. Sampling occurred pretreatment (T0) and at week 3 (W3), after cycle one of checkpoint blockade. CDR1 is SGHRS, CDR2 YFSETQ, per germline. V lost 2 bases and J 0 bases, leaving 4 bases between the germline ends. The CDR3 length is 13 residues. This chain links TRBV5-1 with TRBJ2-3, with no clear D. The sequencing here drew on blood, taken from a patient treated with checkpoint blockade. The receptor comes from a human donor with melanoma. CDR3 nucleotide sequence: TGCGCCAGCAGCTTCTCTAGCACAGATACGCAGTATTTT. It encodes CASSFSSTDTQYF.